These 6 T cell receptor beta chains originate from one sample sequenced in a study of CD8+ T cells in alopecia areata. Specified treatment: oral pan-JAK inhibitor, 5-10 mg twice daily. RNA, once extracted, was reverse transcribed into cDNA for use as the sequencing template. Profiling relied on immunoSEQ multiplex PCR, and the TCRdb table lists in-frame clones only, not all of them. The sample records approximately 150,000 clones, around 83% being singletons. The sequenced sample was CD8+ T cells sorted from blood, obtained at week 4, from a patient treated with tofacitinib. The receptors shown here come from a human donor with alopecia areata.

This chain links TRBV29-1 with TRBJ2-7; D unresolved. CDR1 is SQVTM, CDR2 ANQGSEA, per germline. The length of the CDR3 is 14 residues. Trimming cost V 1 base and J 0 bases, with 10 bases left between them. The chain's CDR3 is CSVEGDGFSYEQYF. The CDR3 DNA sequence: TGCAGCGTTGAAGGCGACGGCTTCTCCTACGAGCAGTACTTC.

The chain is built from TRBV29-1 and TRBJ2-1, with a tentative D call TRBD2 (6 bases). The V end lost 3 bases, the J end lost 8 bases, and 8 bases lay between the germline ends. The CDR3 consists of 11 residues. The germline gives CDR1 SQVTM, CDR2 ANQGSEA. The CDR3, as DNA: TGCAGCGTTGACGCTAGCGATGAGCAGTTCTTC. Translating it yields CSVDASDEQFF.

The chain combines TRBV7-9 with TRBJ2-1; the D is unclear. CDR1 SEHNR and CDR2 FQNEAQ come from the germline V gene (reference sequence). V lost 1 base and J lost 10, with 8 bases in between. CDR3 length equals 12 residues. CDR3 sequence reads: CASSLGQLEQFF. The CDR3 DNA is TGTGCCAGCAGCTTAGGGCAACTAGAGCAGTTCTTC.

The chain has TRBV7-9 and TRBJ1-2; TRBD1 might be the D (6 bases). The CDR3 sequence is 14 residues long. The germline V gene encodes CDR1 SEHNR and CDR2 FQNEAQ (reference sequence). The V and J ends lost 8 bases and 4 bases respectively, with 17 bases between them. CDR3 residues: CASGGGPRIYGYTF. Written as DNA, the CDR3 is TGTGCCAGCGGGGGGGGGCCTCGGATCTATGGCTACACCTTC.

This sequence joins TRBV7-6 and TRBJ2-1; D might be TRBD2 (5 bases). Germline CDR1 reads SGHVS; CDR2 reads FNYEAQ. The V end was cut by 1 base, the J end by 9 bases, with 10 bases between. This CDR3 spans 13 amino acids. The CDR3 nucleotides read TGTGCCAGCAGCTTAGGTCTAGCTGCTGAGCAGTTCTTC. Translating it yields CASSLGLAAEQFF.

This clone was observed a few times. The gene calls are TRBV7-9 and TRBJ2-7; 8 nucleotides match TRBD1. After removal of 5 bases from V and 1 base from J, the junction contained 7 bases not matched to a gene. Germline assignment: CDR1 SEHNR and CDR2 FQNEAQ (reference sequence). The CDR3 runs 15 residues. CDR3 DNA: TGTGCCAGCAGCACCCGACAGGGGCCATCCTACGAGCAGTACTTC. This gives the protein CASSTRQGPSYEQYF.